This T cell receptor (beta chain) originates from a study of shared T cell receptors in the human thymus. This clone was counted a single time. V shed 1 base, J shed 8 bases, and the junction held 12 bases outside the gene matches. Germline lookup yields CDR1 SQVTM and CDR2 ANQGSEA. This CDR3 comprises 15 residues. Repertoires were generated with immunoSEQ multiplex PCR, while TCRdb's copy carries only in-frame clones and drops some. The data show a few hundred thousand clones, more than 85% seen once. Sequencing was performed on thymocytes. The J gene is TRBJ1-2, the V gene TRBV29-1, with 8 positions matching TRBD1. This TCR derives from a human donor. CDR3 sequence: CSVEAETGGRGGYTF. For the CDR3, the DNA is TGCAGCGTTGAAGCGGAAACAGGGGGTCGCGGAGGCTACACCTTC.